This is a list of T cell receptor beta chains from one sample in a study of cytomegalovirus exposure and HLA in healthy donors. Profiled with immunoSEQ multiplex PCR; TCRdb holds only in-frame clones, not every one. Of 150,000 to 200,000 clones listed, 70% to 90% were seen once; the top ten hold 2% to 2.5%. The sample comprised PBMCs. All receptors derive from a woman aged 25-40 years in good health and CMV-seronegative. The CDR3 runs from the conserved cysteine through the conserved F or W. The order of the fields is V gene, D gene, CDR3 protein. A D gene is named only where the DNA matches it firmly.

v_call: TRBV21-1
d_call: -
cdr3_aa: CASSKIYDDRGTDTQYF

v_call: TRBV19
d_call: -
cdr3_aa: CASSRSGQNASPLHF

v_call: TRBV29-1
d_call: -
cdr3_aa: CSVVFGAGANYGYTF

v_call: TRBV5-4
d_call: -
cdr3_aa: CASSQDVTAGFGYTF

v_call: TRBV5-1
d_call: -
cdr3_aa: CASSLGTAQETQYF

v_call: TRBV6-4
d_call: TRBD2
cdr3_aa: CASSGTSGGADTQYF

v_call: TRBV5-1
d_call: TRBD2
cdr3_aa: CASSLGLAVGDTQYF

v_call: TRBV4-3
d_call: TRBD1
cdr3_aa: CASSQVDRVSGYTF

v_call: TRBV28
d_call: TRBD1
cdr3_aa: CASSSPDRAVEAFF

v_call: TRBV7-2
d_call: TRBD1
cdr3_aa: CASSLETGLHYEQCF

v_call: TRBV6-7
d_call: TRBD2
cdr3_aa: CASSCEAGGPRGDTQYF

v_call: TRBV4-3
d_call: -
cdr3_aa: CASSQDRGAGLIGELFF

v_call: TRBV5-1
d_call: -
cdr3_aa: CASSLEAAGVGTEAFF

v_call: TRBV15
d_call: -
cdr3_aa: CATSRGGFEQYF

v_call: TRBV19
d_call: -
cdr3_aa: CASSIAGGGRQPQHF

v_call: TRBV11-2
d_call: -
cdr3_aa: CASSPMEETQYF

v_call: TRBV28
d_call: -
cdr3_aa: CASRMDSSYEQYF

v_call: TRBV28
d_call: TRBD1
cdr3_aa: CASSSITGTGAQPQHF

v_call: TRBV5-6
d_call: TRBD1
cdr3_aa: CASSSTGGYGYTF

v_call: TRBV6-5
d_call: TRBD1
cdr3_aa: CASSGTGGYQPQHF

v_call: TRBV9
d_call: TRBD2
cdr3_aa: CASSISGSDKNIQYF

v_call: TRBV6-5
d_call: TRBD2
cdr3_aa: CASSYTSGNTGELFF

v_call: TRBV7-3
d_call: TRBD2
cdr3_aa: CASSLFPASVQGGFHYEQYF

v_call: TRBV7-2
d_call: TRBD1
cdr3_aa: CASSLIGTGGEKLFF

v_call: TRBV10-3
d_call: TRBD1
cdr3_aa: CAISDPRQGGEKLFF

v_call: TRBV7-7
d_call: TRBD2
cdr3_aa: CASSSGLAGDTQYF

v_call: TRBV15
d_call: TRBD1
cdr3_aa: CATSTMGQGAGANVLTF

v_call: TRBV6-5
d_call: -
cdr3_aa: CASSTQGSSYNEQFF

v_call: TRBV7-9
d_call: TRBD1
cdr3_aa: CASSRDSSYEQYF

v_call: TRBV11-2
d_call: TRBD2
cdr3_aa: CASSSVPGLAGTYNEQFF

v_call: TRBV7-8
d_call: TRBD1
cdr3_aa: CASSRRDSLNTEAFF

v_call: TRBV9
d_call: TRBD2
cdr3_aa: CASSVKSMGGSIGDEQFF

v_call: TRBV5-4
d_call: -
cdr3_aa: CASSVDRSRARELFF

v_call: TRBV5-6
d_call: TRBD1
cdr3_aa: CASSLSYGQGGYEQYF

v_call: TRBV18
d_call: -
cdr3_aa: CASSPSVNSYEQYF

v_call: TRBV4-1
d_call: -
cdr3_aa: CASSQVAGDNEQFF

v_call: TRBV10-3
d_call: -
cdr3_aa: CAISVLPGSSYNEQFF

v_call: TRBV2
d_call: TRBD2
cdr3_aa: CASRTTSGGPYEQYF

v_call: TRBV28
d_call: TRBD1
cdr3_aa: CASSLLTGGTMSQYF

v_call: TRBV7-9
d_call: TRBD1
cdr3_aa: CASSPRQGSDSYEQYF

v_call: TRBV10-2
d_call: -
cdr3_aa: CASSESGANYGYTF

v_call: TRBV2
d_call: TRBD1
cdr3_aa: CASSEQGAPNTGELFF

v_call: TRBV6-1
d_call: -
cdr3_aa: CATRGGGASTEAFF

v_call: TRBV11-1
d_call: -
cdr3_aa: CASSLSLLYGQETQYF

v_call: TRBV11-2
d_call: TRBD1
cdr3_aa: CASRAITGVSDSPLHF

v_call: TRBV9
d_call: TRBD2
cdr3_aa: CASSVGAGGAGDTQYF

v_call: TRBV5-1
d_call: TRBD2
cdr3_aa: CASSGYGTSGEADTQYF

v_call: TRBV21-1
d_call: -
cdr3_aa: CASSKPCPGQGYQPQHF

v_call: TRBV15
d_call: -
cdr3_aa: CATSRLPGELFF

v_call: TRBV7-6
d_call: -
cdr3_aa: CASSFRNEKLFF

v_call: TRBV7-9
d_call: -
cdr3_aa: CASSLVAARNTEAFF

v_call: TRBV5-1
d_call: TRBD1
cdr3_aa: CASSRGQNYGYTF

v_call: TRBV28
d_call: -
cdr3_aa: CASLGLLNTEAFF

v_call: TRBV7-6
d_call: -
cdr3_aa: CASSLALWGQGEAFF

v_call: TRBV6-4
d_call: -
cdr3_aa: CASSERDTDTQYF